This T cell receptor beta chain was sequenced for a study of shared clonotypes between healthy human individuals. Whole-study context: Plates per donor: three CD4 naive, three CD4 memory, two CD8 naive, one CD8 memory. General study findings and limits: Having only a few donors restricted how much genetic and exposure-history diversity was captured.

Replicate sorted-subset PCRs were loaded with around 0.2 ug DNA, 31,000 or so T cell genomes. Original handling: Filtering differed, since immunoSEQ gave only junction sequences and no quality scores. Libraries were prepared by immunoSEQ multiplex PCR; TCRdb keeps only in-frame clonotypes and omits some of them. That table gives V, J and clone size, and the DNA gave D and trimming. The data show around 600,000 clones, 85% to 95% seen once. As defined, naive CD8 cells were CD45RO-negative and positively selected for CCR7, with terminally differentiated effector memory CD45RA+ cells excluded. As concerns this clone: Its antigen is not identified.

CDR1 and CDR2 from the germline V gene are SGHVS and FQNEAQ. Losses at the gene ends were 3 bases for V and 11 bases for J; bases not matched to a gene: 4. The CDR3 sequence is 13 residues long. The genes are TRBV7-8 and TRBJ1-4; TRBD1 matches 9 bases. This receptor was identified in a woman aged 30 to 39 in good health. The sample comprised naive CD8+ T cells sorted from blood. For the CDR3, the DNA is TGTGCCAGCAGCTTGGGGACAGGGTGGAAACTGTTTTTT. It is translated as CASSLGTGWKLFF.